The next 17 T cell receptor beta chains were all read from a single sample in a study of blood T cell repertoires in COVID-19 (dated by TCRdb to 2018 to 2021). Preparation of the library involved the immunoSEQ multiplex PCR assay. Drawn from immuneACCESS, this table holds only the in-frame rearrangements with V and J called that TCRdb kept. Clones are partly lost; checked studies trace under half to an unresolved V gene and leave the rest unexplained. In all, the sample holds roughly 290,000 clones, and around 89% of those were seen once. Together, the top ten hold approximately 0.84% of the sample. The sequenced sample was peripheral blood. These receptors were taken from a man under 40 with acute or convalescent COVID-19.

The CDR3 here is CASSPDTTGSQETQYF. As DNA, the CDR3 is TGTGCCAGCAGCCCAGACACTACAGGGAGCCAAGAGACCCAGTACTTC. The V call is TRBV7-9, the J call TRBJ2-5; weak D call: TRBD1 (6 bases). The CDR3 extends over 16 amino acids. Per germline, CDR1 SEHNR and CDR2 FQNEAQ (reference sequence). The ends were cut back, 5 bases at V and 1 base at J, with 17 bases in the middle.

V and J are TRBV5-6 and TRBJ2-7, with 8 bases identical to TRBD1. This CDR3 has 14 amino acids. Germline assignment: CDR1 SGHDT and CDR2 YYEEEE. With 0 bases clipped from V and 6 bases from J, the junction kept 5 bases outside the gene matches. CDR3 sequence: CASSLGQGAVEQYF. CDR3 bases: TGTGCCAGCAGCTTGGGGCAGGGGGCAGTCGAGCAGTACTTC.

This chain connects TRBV14 to TRBJ2-7, with 8 bases that match TRBD2. The V gene's germline CDR1 is SGHDN and CDR2 FVKESK. The CDR3 is 17 residues long. Trimming cost V 0 bases and J 7 bases; bases outside gene matches: 14. The CDR3 loop reads CASSQDLAGWVWGEQYF. CDR3 nucleotide sequence: TGTGCCAGCAGCCAAGATTTAGCGGGATGGGTTTGGGGAGAGCAGTACTTC.

V and J are TRBV7-8 and TRBJ2-1; the D gene is possibly TRBD1 (5 bases). Germline lookup yields CDR1 SGHVS and CDR2 FQNEAQ. CDR3 length: 13 residues. V lost 4 bases, J lost 6 bases, and 10 bases lay in between. The CDR3 spells CASSWGPANEQFF. CDR3 nucleotide sequence: TGTGCCAGCAGCTGGGGCCCGGCCAATGAGCAGTTCTTC.

The chain has TRBV7-9 and TRBJ1-1; D unclear. Germline V gene sequence: CDR1 SEHNR, CDR2 FQNEAQ (reference sequence). Trimming stripped 3 bases from V and 7 bases from J, with 12 bases between. This CDR3 is built from 13 residues. CDR3 in DNA: TGTGCCAGCAGCTTGGAGGGTGGTAGTGAAGCTTTCTTT. This codes for CASSLEGGSEAFF. Combining the CDR3 with reference TRBV7-9 and TRBJ1-1 gives the whole variable domain DTGVSQNPRHKITKRGQNVTFRCDPISEHNRLYWYRQTLGQGPEFLTYFQNEAQLEKSRLLSDRFSAERPKGSFSTLEIQRTEQGDSAMYLCASSLEGGSEAFFGQGTRLTVV.

The rearrangement joins TRBV4-1 to TRBJ1-2, with D hard to call. Per germline, CDR1 MGHRA and CDR2 YSYEKL. The CDR3 contains 13 residues. Trimming stripped 4 bases from V and 8 bases from J, with 14 bases between. Here the CDR3 DNA reads TGCGCCAGCAGCCGAACTCAGAGGGAGGGCTACACCTTC. Its translation is CASSRTQREGYTF.

The chain links TRBV6-6 to TRBJ2-7, with 10 bases lining up with TRBD2. Germline CDR1 is MNHNY and CDR2 is SVGAGI (reference sequence). This CDR3 is 16 amino acids long. With V trimmed by 6 bases and J by 4 bases, 12 bases remained unmatched. The CDR3: CASRPAPLAGVYEQYF. CDR3 nucleotides: TGTGCCAGCAGACCCGCTCCCCTAGCGGGAGTATACGAGCAGTACTTC.

This clone was detected a few times. The gene calls are TRBV30 and TRBJ1-5; D gene ambiguous. CDR3 length: 14 amino acids. CDR1 GTSNPN and CDR2 SVGIG come from the germline V gene (reference sequence). Trimming took off 1 base at V and 7 bases at J, with 14 bases between the two ends. The DNA of the CDR3 is TGTGCCTGGAGTGCCGGACTGAACGGGCAGCCCCAGCATTTT. Translated, it gives CAWSAGLNGQPQHF. The variable domain in full, with the rest retrieved from reference TRBV30 and TRBJ1-5, is SQTIHQWPATLVQPVGSPLSLECTVEGTSNPNLYWYRQAAGRGLQLLFYSVGIGQISSEVPQNLSASRPQDRQFILSSKKLLLSDSGFYLCAWSAGLNGQPQHFGDGTRLSIL.

The rearrangement uses TRBV3-1 (or the pseudogene TRBV3-2) and TRBJ1-5; D is possibly TRBD1 (6 bases). V lost 3 bases to trimming and J lost 2 bases, with 11 bases between them. CDR1 and CDR2 (germline): LGHDT, YNNKEL (reference sequence). The CDR3 runs to 15 residues. The CDR3 DNA sequence: TGTGCCAGCAGCCAGAAAGGGGGGGGCAATCAGCCCCAGCATTTT. Protein product: CASSQKGGGNQPQHF.

The chain recombines TRBV27 with TRBJ2-3, with D perhaps matching TRBD1 (5 bases). V lost 1 base and J 4 bases, leaving 6 bases between the germline ends. The germline CDR1 and CDR2 sequences are MNHEY and SMNVEV (reference sequence). The CDR3 length is 13 residues. In DNA, the CDR3 is TGTGCCAGCAGTTTATTAGGGGCAGATACGCAGTATTTT. It yields the protein CASSLLGADTQYF.

V usage is TRBV5-1 and J usage is TRBJ2-2; TRBD2 matches 11 bases. The junction had 9 bases not matched to a gene; V was cut back by 8 bases and J by 0 bases. The CDR3 length is 17 residues. Looked up from germline, CDR1 is SGHRS and CDR2 is YFSETQ. CDR3 bases: TGCGCCAGTTCAACAGCTAGCGGGAGGCCGAACACCGGGGAGCTGTTTTTT. This codes for CASSTASGRPNTGELFF.

The CDR3 sequence is CASSREYEQYF. For the CDR3, the DNA is TGCGCCAGCAGCCGAGAATACGAGCAGTACTTC. The chain employs TRBV5-1 and TRBJ2-7; D remains unclear. Between the trimmed V and J ends, which lost 4 bases and 4 bases, there was a span of 6 bases. CDR3 length equals 11 residues. Germline V gene sequence: CDR1 SGHRS, CDR2 YFSETQ.

The rearrangement uses TRBV10-3 and TRBJ1-6; no clear D gene. Germline CDR1 ENHRY, CDR2 SYGVKD. V shed 3 bases and J shed 5 bases, with 11 bases lying between them. The CDR3 consists of 15 residues. CDR3 bases: TGTGCCATCAGTGAAAGGTTCGGGGATAATTCACCCCTCCACTTT. Amino acids: CAISERFGDNSPLHF.

The J gene is TRBJ1-3, the V gene TRBV27; D is perhaps TRBD1 (5 bases). Trimming took 4 bases from V and 1 from J, leaving 8 bases between them. Germline values: CDR1 MNHEY, CDR2 SMNVEV (reference sequence). The CDR3 has 14 amino acids. CDR3 DNA sequence: TGTGCCAGCAGTTCGGGACTATCTGGAAACACCATATATTTT. Translating gives CASSSGLSGNTIYF.

In this sample, this clone turned up once. The rearrangement uses TRBV9 and TRBJ1-4; 7 bases map to TRBD1. CDR1 SGDLS and CDR2 YYNGEE come from the germline V gene. Trimming cost V 4 bases and J 5 bases; bases outside gene matches: 5. The CDR3 contains 14 residues. In DNA form, the CDR3 reads TGTGCCAGCAGCACGACAGGGTGGAATGAAAAACTGTTTTTT. This sequence encodes CASSTTGWNEKLFF.

The chain links TRBV2 to TRBJ2-1; D is undetermined. CDR1 and CDR2 from the germline V gene are SNHLY and FYNNEI. The CDR3 consists of 13 residues. Trimming took off 3 bases at V and 2 bases at J, with 5 bases between the two ends. The CDR3 loop is CASSEYTYNEQFF. Here the CDR3 DNA reads TGTGCCAGCAGTGAGTATACCTACAATGAGCAGTTCTTC.

The rearrangement joins TRBV6-2 or TRBV6-3 to TRBJ2-5; 9 bases line up with TRBD2. The germline gives CDR1 MNHEY, CDR2 SVGEGT. This CDR3 is 16 amino acids long. The trim removed 2 bases at V and 3 bases at J, leaving 7 bases unmatched. This CDR3 reads CASSYGGGASEETQYF. Written as DNA, the CDR3 is TGTGCCAGCAGTTACGGCGGGGGGGCGTCGGAAGAGACCCAGTACTTC.